These 24 T cell receptor beta chains were all obtained from the same sample, sequenced in a study of shared clonotypes between healthy human individuals. Naive CD8 cells lacked CD45RO, underwent positive selection for CCR7 and left out terminally differentiated effector memory CD45RA+ cells. Libraries were prepared by immunoSEQ multiplex PCR; TCRdb keeps only in-frame clonotypes and omits some of them. The table has roughly 2.1 million clones, under 95% seen once. Sequencing used naive CD8+ T cells from PBMCs. The receptors derive from a man younger than 35 in good health. Some clones in this sample may be carry-over from other donors' samples.

CDR3 coding DNA: TGTGCCAGCAGCGCCTATCTAGCGGGGCCTAACACCGGGGAGCTGTTTTTT. It is translated as CASSAYLAGPNTGELFF. The genes are TRBV9 and TRBJ2-2; TRBD2 matches 9 bases. Germline V gives CDR1 SGDLS, CDR2 YYNGEE. V shed 3 bases and J 2 bases; nucleotides not matched to a gene: 8. The length of the CDR3 is 17 residues.

The gene calls are TRBV15 and TRBJ2-1; TRBD1 might be the D (6 bases). V lost 4 bases to trimming and J lost 5 bases, with 9 bases between them. Germline V CDR1 and CDR2: LNHNV, YYDKDF (reference sequence). This CDR3 is 13 amino acids long. In DNA, the CDR3 is TGTGCCACCAGCAAAGGACAGAACAATGAGCAGTTCTTC. Protein sequence: CATSKGQNNEQFF.

V is TRBV27 and J is TRBJ1-1; a weak D match, TRBD1 (5 bases). Looked up from germline, CDR1 is MNHEY and CDR2 is SMNVEV (reference sequence). The CDR3 has 17 amino acids. V lost 0 bases and J lost 0, with 14 bases in between. CDR3 nucleotides: TGTGCCAGCAGTTTATCGGGCAGGGTAGGAGTGAACACTGAAGCTTTCTTT. It encodes CASSLSGRVGVNTEAFF.

The CDR3 bases are TGTGCCAGCAGCTTAGAAGGGACAGAGTACTACGAGCAGTACTTC. Its translation: CASSLEGTEYYEQYF. The chain carries TRBV7-8 and TRBJ2-7; 7 nucleotides align to TRBD1. Trimming took 1 base from V and 3 from J; bases not matched to a gene: 6. Germline-derived CDR1 and CDR2 are SGHVS and FQNEAQ. The CDR3 length is 15 residues.

The rearrangement uses TRBV6-5 and TRBJ1-1, with D possibly TRBD1 on 5 matching bases. Per germline, CDR1 MNHEY and CDR2 SVGAGI. V gave up 2 bases and J gave up 3 bases, with 10 bases separating them. This CDR3 is 14 amino acids long. CDR3 residues: CASSYGLGDTEAFF. Written as DNA, the CDR3 is TGTGCCAGCAGTTACGGGCTGGGGGACACTGAAGCTTTCTTT.

The chain couples TRBV29-1 to TRBJ1-1; D is uncertain. Per germline, CDR1 SQVTM and CDR2 ANQGSEA. V was trimmed by 6 bases and J by 4 bases, leaving 9 bases between them. CDR3 length: 11 residues. The CDR3 nucleotides read TGCAGCGTCCGTGTTGGCACTGAAGCTTTCTTT. It specifies CSVRVGTEAFF. The full variable domain, its missing parts supplied by reference TRBV29-1 and TRBJ1-1, is SAVISQKPSRDICQRGTSLTIQCQVDSQVTMMFWYRQQPGQSLTLIATANQGSEATYESGFVIDKFPISRPNLTFSTLTVSNMSPEDSSIYLCSVRVGTEAFFGQGTRLTVV.

The chain has TRBV9 and TRBJ2-1; 10 bases align to TRBD2. Germline trimming cut 7 bases from V and 10 bases from J; bases unmatched to any gene: 20. Germline CDR1 is SGDLS and CDR2 is YYNGEE. The CDR3 spans 17 residues. Here the CDR3 reads CASGTGTSVVDRREQFF. The CDR3 nucleotides read TGTGCCAGCGGAACCGGGACTAGCGTCGTCGACCGTAGGGAGCAGTTCTTC.

CDR3: CAWSEEPSYEQYF. CDR3 in DNA: TGTGCCTGGAGCGAGGAACCTAGCTACGAGCAGTACTTC. This chain joins TRBV30 and TRBJ2-7, with D hard to call. V lost 3 bases to trimming and J lost 3 bases, with 12 bases between them. Germline loops: CDR1 GTSNPN, CDR2 SVGIG (reference sequence). CDR3 length: 13 amino acids.

The CDR3 sequence is CASSSEGLGTDTQYF. In nucleotides, the CDR3 is TGCGCCAGCAGCTCGGAAGGGTTGGGCACAGATACGCAGTATTTT. The gene calls are TRBV5-1 and TRBJ2-3; D gene ambiguous. Trimming cost V 3 bases and J 1 base, with 12 bases left between them. Germline loops: CDR1 SGHRS, CDR2 YFSETQ. The CDR3 spans 15 residues.

V gene TRBV4-1 combines with J gene TRBJ2-7, with a weak D call TRBD2 (6 bases). The CDR3 is 15 residues long. V was pared by 1 base and J by 2 bases, with 12 bases between. The V gene's germline CDR1 is MGHRA and CDR2 YSYEKL. As DNA, the CDR3 is TGCGCCAGCAGCCAAGTGGGGTCTAGCGCCTACGAGCAGTACTTC. It translates to CASSQVGSSAYEQYF.

The rearrangement joins TRBV29-1 to TRBJ1-1; D not resolved. This CDR3 spans 13 amino acids. The germline V and J ends were trimmed by 4 bases and 0 bases, with 9 bases remaining between them. Germline values: CDR1 SQVTM, CDR2 ANQGSEA. The CDR3 DNA is TGCAGCGTTGCCGGCGGGGTGAACACTGAAGCTTTCTTT. Amino acid sequence: CSVAGGVNTEAFF.

Notes on this clone: This same CDR3 is encoded by further DNA sequences in the sample. The chain recombines TRBV29-1 with TRBJ2-7; D may match TRBD1 or TRBD2 (6 bases each). The V gene lost 4 bases and the J gene lost 2 bases, with 12 bases spanning the gap. The CDR3 contains 13 residues. Germline V CDR1 and CDR2: SQVTM, ANQGSEA. The CDR3 here is CSVGGGTAYEQYF. The CDR3 DNA reads as TGCAGCGTTGGAGGGGGGACTGCCTACGAGCAGTACTTC.

The genes are TRBV7-8 and TRBJ2-2; 10 nucleotides match TRBD1. This CDR3 is 18 amino acids long. In germline, CDR1 is SGHVS, CDR2 FQNEAQ. The ends lost 0 bases at V and 5 bases at J; junction bases unmatched: 9. CDR3 region: CASSLAGTGALGTGELFF. The DNA for the CDR3 is TGTGCCAGCAGCTTAGCCGGGACAGGGGCCCTGGGTACCGGGGAGCTGTTTTTT. Together with reference TRBV7-8 and TRBJ2-2, the CDR3 gives the full variable domain: GAGVSQSPRYKVAKRGQDVALRCDPISGHVSLFWYQQALGQGPEFLTYFQNEAQLDKSGLPSDRFFAERPEGSVSTLKIQRTQQEDSAVYLCASSLAGTGALGTGELFFGEGSRLTVL.

With regard to this clone: Other nucleotide sequences from this sample produce the same CDR3. The chain has TRBV5-1 and TRBJ2-7; D could derive from TRBD1 or TRBD2 (5 bases each). Germline CDR1 SGHRS, CDR2 YFSETQ. Trimming took 4 bases from V and 6 from J, leaving 8 bases between them. The CDR3 is 11 amino acids. The CDR3 here is CASSPGGEQYF. In nucleotides, the CDR3 is TGCGCCAGCAGCCCTGGGGGCGAGCAGTACTTC.

The chain combines TRBV7-9 with TRBJ2-7, with TRBD1 matching 9 bases. This CDR3 comprises 15 residues. Germline V gene data show CDR1 as SEHNR and CDR2 as FQNEAQ (reference sequence). The ends lost 2 bases at V and 3 bases at J; junction bases unmatched: 5. Here the CDR3 DNA reads TGTGCCAGCAGCTTACGACAGGGGGTTTTCTACGAGCAGTACTTC. This codes for CASSLRQGVFYEQYF. The whole variable domain, filled in from reference TRBV7-9 and TRBJ2-7, reads DTGVSQNPRHKITKRGQNVTFRCDPISEHNRLYWYRQTLGQGPEFLTYFQNEAQLEKSRLLSDRFSAERPKGSFSTLEIQRTEQGDSAMYLCASSLRQGVFYEQYFGPGTRLTVT.

The chain has TRBV2 and TRBJ2-1; unclear D gene. The CDR3 loop spans 13 amino acids. Germline V lookup: CDR1 SNHLY, CDR2 FYNNEI. V was shortened by 8 bases and J by 5 bases, with 13 bases between the two germline ends. CDR3 amino acids: CASLRAFDNEQFF. The CDR3 DNA reads as TGTGCCAGCCTTAGGGCTTTCGACAATGAGCAGTTCTTC.

This clone was recorded once. V gene TRBV6-1 combines with J gene TRBJ1-2; a possible D gene is TRBD1 (6 bases). This CDR3 is built from 15 residues. The V end lost 2 bases, the J end lost 6 bases, and 16 bases lay between the germline ends. The V gene's germline CDR1 is MNHNS and CDR2 SASEGT. CDR3 DNA sequence: TGTGCCAGCAGTGAATGGAAAGACAGGTTCGATGGCTACACCTTC. This codes for CASSEWKDRFDGYTF.

The CDR3 sequence is CASSQEWDRDGDEQYF. CDR3 DNA sequence: TGTGCCAGCAGCCAAGAATGGGACAGGGACGGAGACGAGCAGTACTTC. This rearrangement joins TRBV4-2 to TRBJ2-7; 9 nucleotides align to TRBD1. The germline CDR1 and CDR2 sequences are LGHNA and YNFKEQ. J lost 5 bases, V lost 0 bases, and 8 bases had no gene match. This CDR3 region has 16 residues.

The V and J genes are TRBV30 and TRBJ2-7; weak D call: TRBD1 (6 bases). CDR3 length: 17 residues. Per the germline V gene, CDR1 is GTSNPN and CDR2 is SVGIG (reference sequence). Trimming stripped 3 bases from V and 0 bases from J, with 21 bases between. In nucleotides, the CDR3 is TGTGCCTGGAGCGAAGGATCCGAGGGACACCCCTCCTACGAGCAGTACTTC. Translating it yields CAWSEGSEGHPSYEQYF. The complete variable domain, with remaining parts taken from reference TRBV30 and TRBJ2-7, reads SQTIHQWPATLVQPVGSPLSLECTVEGTSNPNLYWYRQAAGRGLQLLFYSVGIGQISSEVPQNLSASRPQDRQFILSSKKLLLSDSGFYLCAWSEGSEGHPSYEQYFGPGTRLTVT.

The V call is TRBV29-1, the J call TRBJ2-6; weak D call: TRBD1 (6 bases). The V gene lost 2 bases and the J gene lost 0 bases, with 8 bases spanning the gap. Germline CDR1 and CDR2: SQVTM and ANQGSEA. This CDR3 has 15 residues. The CDR3 nucleotides are TGCAGCGTTGAAACAGGGATCTCTGGGGCCAACGTCCTGACTTTC. Translation gives CSVETGISGANVLTF.

The chain links TRBV7-8 to TRBJ2-3; D is unresolved. V shed 6 bases and J shed 0 bases, with 7 bases lying between them. The CDR3 spans 13 residues. In germline, CDR1 is SGHVS, CDR2 FQNEAQ. CDR3 DNA: TGTGCCAGCAGGATAGTTAGCACAGATACGCAGTATTTT. It is translated as CASRIVSTDTQYF.

This sequence joins TRBV5-6 and TRBJ2-1; D assignment may be TRBD1 or TRBD2 (5 bases each). The CDR3 length is 15 residues. V lost 5 bases and J 3 bases, leaving 15 bases between the germline ends. CDR1 is SGHDT and CDR2 is YYEEEE in the germline V gene. CDR3 coding DNA: TGTGCCAGCAGACTAGGGACGGGAAGCTACAATGAGCAGTTCTTC. This gives the protein CASRLGTGSYNEQFF. Variable domain in full (rest from reference TRBV5-6 and TRBJ2-1): DAGVTQSPTHLIKTRGQQVTLRCSPKSGHDTVSWYQQALGQGPQFIFQYYEEEERQRGNFPDRFSGHQFPNYSSELNVNALLLGDSALYLCASRLGTGSYNEQFFGPGTRLTVL.

The chain combines TRBV4-2 with TRBJ2-7; D is unresolved. The CDR3 sequence is 17 residues long. V was shortened by 0 bases and J by 4 bases, with 19 bases between the two germline ends. From germline, CDR1 is LGHNA and CDR2 YNFKEQ. The CDR3 region is CASSQEASPLTIYEQYF. In DNA form, the CDR3 reads TGTGCCAGCAGCCAAGAGGCCAGCCCTCTGACAATTTACGAGCAGTACTTC.

This clone was found once. This rearrangement joins TRBV5-4 to TRBJ1-2, with D unresolved. Looked up from germline, CDR1 is SGHNT and CDR2 is YYREEE (reference sequence). With 4 bases removed from V and 1 base from J, the gap between germline ends came to 14 bases. The CDR3 consists of 15 residues. For the CDR3, the DNA is TGTGCCAGCAGCCCGACCCGGGCAGATAACTATGGCTACACCTTC. Its protein product is CASSPTRADNYGYTF.